This passage covers 30 T cell receptor beta chains from one sample sequenced in a study of cytomegalovirus exposure and HLA in healthy donors (dated by TCRdb to about 2017). Receptor libraries were prepared by the immunoSEQ multiplex PCR assay. In TCRdb, the immuneACCESS table is reduced to in-frame sequences with V and J assigned. These tables do not hold every clone; where another copy was compared, an unresolved V gene accounts for under half, and the others remain unexplained. Present in this sample are about 120,000 clones, roughly 90% of which were seen just once. The biggest ten clones account for about 6% of the sample. Sequences were obtained from PBMCs. The receptors derive from a woman under 30 in good health and CMV-seropositive.

The chain joins TRBV6-4 to TRBJ2-1, with 8 positions matching TRBD2. The junction had 6 bases not matched to a gene; V was cut back by 4 bases and J by 4 bases. Germline-derived CDR1 and CDR2 are MRHNA and SNTAGT. The CDR3 runs 15 residues. CDR3: CASSVTSEGYNEQFF. CDR3 DNA: TGTGCCAGCAGTGTGACTAGCGAGGGATACAATGAGCAGTTCTTC.

The rearrangement links TRBV6-5 to TRBJ1-1, with D possibly being TRBD1 (6 bases). This CDR3 is built from 14 residues. Germline CDR1 is MNHEY and CDR2 is SVGAGI. The V and J ends lost 5 bases and 4 bases respectively, with 14 bases between them. The CDR3 bases are TGTGCCAGCAGTGAACCAACAGGGACCACTGAAGCTTTCTTT. Amino acids: CASSEPTGTTEAFF.

The CDR3 sequence: CASSFQIQETQYF. The CDR3 DNA sequence: TGCGCCAGCAGCTTCCAGATACAAGAGACCCAGTACTTC. The chain is built from TRBV5-1 and TRBJ2-5; D gene unclear. Trimming removed 2 bases from V and 2 bases from J, with 7 bases in between. The CDR3 contains 13 residues. Germline loops: CDR1 SGHRS, CDR2 YFSETQ.

This chain links TRBV12-5 with TRBJ1-5; D is undetermined. The CDR3 length is 14 residues. V was clipped by 3 bases and J by 2 bases, with 8 bases between them. CDR1 is LGHNT and CDR2 is FRNRAP in the germline V gene. CDR3 bases: TGTGCTAGTGGTTTCGGGGTCGGCAATCAGCCCCAGCATTTT. It specifies CASGFGVGNQPQHF.

This sequence joins TRBV30 and TRBJ2-7; TRBD2 aligns across 9 bases. Looked up from germline, CDR1 is GTSNPN and CDR2 is SVGIG (reference sequence). V lost 1 base to trimming and J lost 3 bases; unmatched junction nucleotides: 7. The CDR3 has 15 residues. Here the CDR3 DNA reads TGTGCCTGGAGTGCTGGGCGGGGGGGCTTCTACGAGCAGTACTTC. Protein product: CAWSAGRGGFYEQYF.

The chain joins TRBV7-2 to TRBJ1-1, with 7 bases that match TRBD1. Germline lookup yields CDR1 SGHTA and CDR2 FQGNSA. CDR3 length equals 19 residues. V lost 5 bases, J lost 5 bases, and 23 bases stayed unmatched. CDR3 bases: TGTGCCAGCAGCCTTACCCCCTCCATAGTTAGGGGGCTTGGTACTGAAGCTTTCTTT. This sequence encodes CASSLTPSIVRGLGTEAFF. The complete variable domain, with remaining parts taken from reference TRBV7-2 and TRBJ1-1, reads GAGVSQSPSNKVTEKGKDVELRCDPISGHTALYWYRQSLGQGLEFLIYFQGNSAPDKSGLPSDRFSAERTGGSVSTLTIQRTQQEDSAVYLCASSLTPSIVRGLGTEAFFGQGTRLTVV.

The chain carries TRBV5-5 and TRBJ2-3, with TRBD2 matching 12 bases. With V trimmed by 0 bases and J by 2 bases, 4 bases remained unmatched. This CDR3 comprises 17 residues. CDR1 SGHKS and CDR2 YYEKEE come from the germline V gene (reference sequence). CDR3 loop: CASSLESSGRVTDTQYF. As DNA, the CDR3 is TGTGCCAGCAGCTTGGAGTCTAGCGGGAGGGTCACAGATACGCAGTATTTT.

The chain joins TRBV13 to TRBJ2-5; tentatively, D is TRBD1 (6 bases). Trimming removed 6 bases from V and 2 bases from J, with 10 bases in between. The CDR3 contains 13 residues. The germline V gene has CDR1 PRHDT and CDR2 FYEKMQ (reference sequence). The CDR3 DNA reads TGTGCCAGCAGTCGAGGACAGCAAGAGACCCAGTACTTC. The encoded protein is CASSRGQQETQYF.

The V gene is TRBV9, the J gene TRBJ2-6; TRBD1 matches at 7 bases. The CDR3 covers 18 residues. V dropped 0 bases and J dropped 0; count of bases not matched to a gene: 6. The germline gives CDR1 SGDLS, CDR2 YYNGEE. The CDR3: CASSVAPGQSSGANVLTF. In DNA form, the CDR3 reads TGTGCCAGCAGCGTAGCACCGGGACAGAGCTCTGGGGCCAACGTCCTGACTTTC.

This clone was seen just once. The gene calls are TRBV5-1 and TRBJ1-1; D perhaps matches TRBD1 (6 bases). Trimming pared 0 bases from V and 1 base from J, leaving 10 bases between. Germline V gene sequence: CDR1 SGHRS, CDR2 YFSETQ. The CDR3 loop spans 15 amino acids. The CDR3 DNA sequence: TGCGCCAGCAGCTTGGCCAGGGGTCCGAACACTGAAGCTTTCTTT. Translation: CASSLARGPNTEAFF.

This clone has a handful of counts. The genes are TRBV4-1 and TRBJ1-6; D may be TRBD1 (5 bases). CDR3 size: 17 residues. Germline V lookup: CDR1 MGHRA, CDR2 YSYEKL. Trimming removed 4 bases at V and 0 bases at J, with 13 bases between. The CDR3 nucleotides are TGCGCCAGCAGCCGGGACTCCTCCAACTCCTATAATTCACCCCTCCACTTT. This encodes CASSRDSSNSYNSPLHF.

This chain joins TRBV6-5 and TRBJ2-1; TRBD2 matches at 8 bases. J gave up 0 bases and V 5 bases, and 3 bases lay outside the gene matches. CDR1 is MNHEY and CDR2 is SVGAGI in the germline V gene. CDR3 length: 15 amino acids. Here the CDR3 DNA reads TGTGCCAGCAGTCAGCGGGGGAGCTCCTACAATGAGCAGTTCTTC. It codes for CASSQRGSSYNEQFF.

This clone was seen a handful of times. The chain uses TRBV10-3 and TRBJ1-1, with no clear D. Germline lookup yields CDR1 ENHRY and CDR2 SYGVKD. The CDR3 totals 11 residues. The ends were cut back, 4 bases at V and 5 bases at J, with 5 bases in the middle. The CDR3 DNA is TGTGCCATCAGTGGGAGGACTGAAGCTTTCTTT. Protein product: CAISGRTEAFF.

In this sample, this clone turned up once. The V gene is TRBV5-6, the J gene TRBJ1-1; TRBD1 matches at 7 bases. J lost 1 base, V lost 7 bases, and 7 bases had no gene match. The CDR3 runs 14 residues. Germline CDR1 is SGHDT and CDR2 is YYEEEE. Here the CDR3 DNA reads TGTGCCAGCTTCTACAGGGGAGGGAACACTGAAGCTTTCTTT. Protein sequence: CASFYRGGNTEAFF.

The chain is built from TRBV6-5 and TRBJ1-2, with 9 bases identical to TRBD1. There are 15 residues in the CDR3. V gave up 5 bases and J gave up 2 bases; unmatched junction bases: 6. CDR1 is MNHEY and CDR2 is SVGAGI in the germline V gene. For the CDR3, the DNA is TGTGCCAGCAGTAAACTACAGGGGGCCAACTATGGCTACACCTTC. Amino acid sequence: CASSKLQGANYGYTF.

The chain joins TRBV11-2 to TRBJ1-1; D may be TRBD1 (5 bases). The CDR3 runs 15 residues. Germline CDR1 and CDR2: SGHAT and FQNNGV. V lost 3 bases, J lost 0 bases, and 11 bases lay in between. CDR3 nucleotide sequence: TGTGCCAGCAGCTTGGGGACTGCTATGAACACTGAAGCTTTCTTT. Translated, it gives CASSLGTAMNTEAFF.

The chain recombines TRBV27 with TRBJ2-3, with TRBD2 identical over 10 bases. Trimming cost V 5 bases and J 1 base; bases outside gene matches: 12. The CDR3 covers 18 residues. CDR1 is MNHEY and CDR2 is SMNVEV in the germline V gene (reference sequence). CDR3 region: CASSLKPPGLAGTDTQYF. CDR3 sequence (DNA): TGTGCCAGCAGTCTTAAACCTCCCGGACTAGCGGGCACAGATACGCAGTATTTT.

V gene TRBV11-3 combines with J gene TRBJ2-3; 7 bases line up with TRBD1. Germline V gene lookup returns CDR1 SGHNT and CDR2 YENEEA. V dropped 5 bases and J dropped 2; count of bases not matched to a gene: 10. This CDR3 spans 16 amino acids. The CDR3 here is CASSTRQGSTTDTQYF. CDR3 DNA: TGTGCCAGCAGCACACGACAGGGAAGTACCACAGATACGCAGTATTTT.

The rearrangement joins TRBV4-2 to TRBJ2-1; no clear D gene. The ends were cut back, 4 bases at V and 4 bases at J, with 5 bases in the middle. Germline V lookup: CDR1 LGHNA, CDR2 YNFKEQ. There are 12 residues in the CDR3. CDR3 in amino acids: CASSRAYNEQFF. The CDR3 region has the DNA TGTGCCAGCAGCCGGGCTTACAATGAGCAGTTCTTC.

This sequence joins TRBV18 and TRBJ1-1, with a weak D call TRBD1 (5 bases). The CDR3 loop spans 14 amino acids. V shed 1 base and J shed 1 base, with 7 bases lying between them. CDR1 is KGHSH, CDR2 LQKENI, per germline. CDR3 in amino acids: CASSPLDTNTEAFF. In DNA form, the CDR3 reads TGTGCCAGCTCACCACTGGACACGAACACTGAAGCTTTCTTT. Looking up the rest from reference TRBV18 and TRBJ1-1 gives the full variable domain: NAGVMQNPRHLVRRRGQEARLRCSPMKGHSHVYWYRQLPEEGLKFMVYLQKENIIDESGMPKERFSAEFPKEGPSILRIQQVVRGDSAAYFCASSPLDTNTEAFFGQGTRLTVV.

The chain has TRBV7-9 and TRBJ1-5, with D uncertain. This CDR3 comprises 16 residues. Germline V gene lookup returns CDR1 SEHNR and CDR2 FQNEAQ (reference sequence). Trimming removed 0 bases from V and 4 bases from J, with 13 bases in between. The CDR3 spells CASSLAGSLGNQPQHF. The CDR3 DNA reads as TGTGCCAGCAGCTTAGCTGGGAGCTTGGGGAATCAGCCCCAGCATTTT.

The rearrangement uses TRBV15 and TRBJ1-2; D unresolved. CDR3 size: 16 residues. Per the germline V gene, CDR1 is LNHNV and CDR2 is YYDKDF (reference sequence). Trimming removed 3 bases at V and 5 bases at J, with 19 bases between. The CDR3 spells CATSRARGRILYGYTF. The CDR3 nucleotides read TGTGCCACCAGCAGGGCCCGGGGTAGGATACTATATGGCTACACCTTC.

The chain has TRBV5-6 and TRBJ1-1, with D possibly TRBD1 on 6 matching bases. This CDR3 is built from 12 residues. Germline CDR1 is SGHDT and CDR2 is YYEEEE. The germline V and J ends were trimmed by 2 bases and 8 bases, with 10 bases remaining between them. CDR3 in amino acids: CASSFGQLEAFF. The DNA of the CDR3 is TGTGCCAGCAGCTTCGGACAGCTAGAAGCTTTCTTT.

V and J are TRBV5-1 and TRBJ2-1; 7 bases map to TRBD1. CDR1 and CDR2 from the germline V gene are SGHRS and YFSETQ. Germline trimming cut 4 bases from V and 2 bases from J; bases unmatched to any gene: 6. The CDR3 loop spans 15 amino acids. The chain's CDR3 is CASSPGQPTYNEQFF. The CDR3 region has the DNA TGCGCCAGCAGCCCGGGACAGCCAACCTACAATGAGCAGTTCTTC. The full variable domain, its missing parts supplied by reference TRBV5-1 and TRBJ2-1, is KAGVTQTPRYLIKTRGQQVTLSCSPISGHRSVSWYQQTPGQGLQFLFEYFSETQRNKGNFPGRFSGRQFSNSRSEMNVSTLELGDSALYLCASSPGQPTYNEQFFGPGTRLTVL.

The table lists this clone with many counts. The chain links TRBV7-2 to TRBJ1-2; possible D gene TRBD1, 5 bases. The CDR3 contains 16 residues. Between the trimmed V and J ends, which lost 5 bases and 2 bases, there was a span of 18 bases. Germline loops: CDR1 SGHTA, CDR2 FQGNSA. Here the CDR3 DNA reads TGTGCCAGCAGCCCGGACGGGAGAGGGACGAACTATGGCTACACCTTC. This gives the protein CASSPDGRGTNYGYTF.

This clone was recorded only once. This rearrangement joins TRBV10-2 to TRBJ1-1; D remains ambiguous. V was trimmed by 4 bases and J by 1 base, leaving 4 bases between them. Germline V gene lookup returns CDR1 WSHSY and CDR2 SAAADI. The CDR3 runs to 12 residues. The DNA for the CDR3 is TGCGCCAGCAGTGGAGGGAACACTGAAGCTTTCTTT. The encoded protein is CASSGGNTEAFF.

The chain employs TRBV11-2 and TRBJ1-1; the D is unclear. Germline loops: CDR1 SGHAT, CDR2 FQNNGV. This CDR3 has 15 residues. V was shortened by 0 bases and J by 6 bases, with 14 bases between the two germline ends. The CDR3 here is CASSLDGKIAPEAFF. As DNA, the CDR3 is TGTGCCAGCAGCTTAGACGGGAAAATAGCCCCTGAAGCTTTCTTT.

V gene TRBV19 combines with J gene TRBJ2-5; 8 bases agree with TRBD1. The CDR3 loop spans 15 amino acids. V dropped 4 bases and J dropped 6; count of bases not matched to a gene: 10. Germline values: CDR1 LNHDA, CDR2 SQIVND (reference sequence). The CDR3 protein is CASSTSTGARKTQYF. The CDR3 DNA follows: TGTGCCAGTAGTACATCGACAGGGGCGCGGAAGACCCAGTACTTC. The variable domain in full, completed from reference TRBV19 and TRBJ2-5, reads DGGITQSPKYLFRKEGQNVTLSCEQNLNHDAMYWYRQDPGQGLRLIYYSQIVNDFQKGDIAEGYSVSREKKESFPLTVTSAQKNPTAFYLCASSTSTGARKTQYFGPGTRLLVL.

This sequence joins TRBV4-2 and TRBJ1-3, with a tentative D call TRBD1 (6 bases). There are 16 residues in the CDR3. Trimming left V 7 bases short and J 3 bases short, with 19 bases between. Looked up from germline, CDR1 is LGHNA and CDR2 is YNFKEQ. This CDR3 reads CASTQDRRAYGNTIYF. Written as DNA, the CDR3 is TGTGCCAGCACTCAAGACAGGAGGGCGTATGGAAACACCATATATTTT.

The chain recombines TRBV30 with TRBJ2-1, with a weak D call TRBD1 (6 bases). The length of the CDR3 is 15 residues. V was clipped by 0 bases and J by 2 bases, with 11 bases between them. Germline CDR1 GTSNPN, CDR2 SVGIG (reference sequence). Here the CDR3 reads CAWSVGQGPYNEQFF. CDR3 sequence (DNA): TGTGCCTGGAGTGTTGGGCAGGGGCCCTACAATGAGCAGTTCTTC.